This section outlines one TCR beta chain sequence together with its context. The authors used template switching to add a universal primer site and gave cDNA unique molecular identifiers. In TCRdb, the 5' RACE reads were re-called with MiXCR into one record per CDR3 protein. The sample has some 500,000 distinct CDR3 sequences, about 20% seen once. The sample originates from a study of identical twins. These data were also reused for a study on T cells expressing NK-cell markers.

This clonotype originated in a woman aged 18-29 years in good health. The specimen was CD4+ T cells sorted from blood.

Here the CDR3 reads CASSSQGDQPQHF. DNA for the CDR3: TGTGCCAGCTCATCACAGGGGGACCAGCCCCAGCATTTT. The V gene is TRBV18, the J gene TRBJ1-5; 8 nucleotides line up with TRBD1. This CDR3 is 13 amino acids long. J lost 7 bases, V lost 5 bases, and 4 bases had no gene match. Germline CDR1 reads KGHSH; CDR2 reads LQKENI. The full variable domain, its missing parts supplied by reference TRBV18 and TRBJ1-5, is NAGVMQNPRHLVRRRGQEARLRCSPMKGHSHVYWYRQLPEEGLKFMVYLQKENIIDESGMPKERFSAEFPKEGPSILRIQQVVRGDSAAYFCASSSQGDQPQHFGDGTRLSIL.